A selection of T cell receptor beta chains follows, all from one sample in a study of cytomegalovirus exposure and HLA in healthy donors. Profiling relied on immunoSEQ multiplex PCR, and the TCRdb table lists in-frame clones only, not all of them. This sample carries 200,000 to 250,000 clones, 80% to 85% of them seen once, and the ten largest clones take roughly 0.7%. The sequencing input was PBMCs. Receptors originate from a boy aged 2 to 9 in good health and CMV-seronegative. The CDR3 runs from the conserved cysteine through the conserved F or W. Each record gives: V gene, clone size, J gene, D gene, CDR3 DNA, CDR3 protein. D genes are given only for firm matches. Only some rows state a clone size, as once, few, many or a class for expanded clones.

V: TRBV15
size: .
J: TRBJ1-1
D: TRBD1
DNA: TGTGCCACCAGCAGCCGACAGGGTTCGTACACTGAAGCTTTCTTT
CDR3: CATSSRQGSYTEAFF

V: TRBV14
size: .
J: TRBJ1-2
D: .
DNA: TGTGCCAGCAGCCAAGATCTTAACGGGAACTATGGCTACACCTTC
CDR3: CASSQDLNGNYGYTF

V: TRBV6-1
size: .
J: TRBJ1-1
D: .
DNA: TGTGCCAGCAGTGAATGGGGGAGGAAGGACACTGAAGCTTTCTTT
CDR3: CASSEWGRKDTEAFF

V: TRBV7-9
size: .
J: TRBJ2-3
D: TRBD2
DNA: TGTGCCAGCAGCCCTCCGGGACTAGCGGGAGCTACAGATACGCAGTATTTT
CDR3: CASSPPGLAGATDTQYF

V: TRBV5-1
size: .
J: TRBJ2-3
D: TRBD2
DNA: TGCGCCAGCAGCATGGGACTAGCGGGGGGGAGCACAGATACGCAGTATTTT
CDR3: CASSMGLAGGSTDTQYF

V: TRBV5-1
size: .
J: TRBJ2-7
D: .
DNA: TGCGCCAGCAGCTTGGCCCCGGGTCCTAACTACGAGCAGTACTTC
CDR3: CASSLAPGPNYEQYF

V: TRBV7-9
size: .
J: TRBJ2-7
D: .
DNA: TGTGCCAGCAGCCCCGGGGGCTACGAGCAGTACTTC
CDR3: CASSPGGYEQYF

V: TRBV11-2
size: .
J: TRBJ2-5
D: TRBD1
DNA: TGTGCCAGCAGCTTAGTTGTGGGACAGGGGTTAGAGACCCAGTACTTC
CDR3: CASSLVVGQGLETQYF

V: TRBV6-1
size: .
J: TRBJ1-6
D: .
DNA: TGTGCCAGCAGTGAACAACGGCCCCTCCACTTT
CDR3: CASSEQRPLHF

V: TRBV6-6
size: .
J: TRBJ1-1
D: TRBD1
DNA: TGTGCCAGCAGTCCACGCCAGGGGGCGCATGACACTGAAGCTTTCTTT
CDR3: CASSPRQGAHDTEAFF

V: TRBV29-1
size: .
J: TRBJ2-1
D: .
DNA: TGCAGCGTTGAGCCTAGCCGGGATGAGCAGTTCTTC
CDR3: CSVEPSRDEQFF

V: TRBV6-6
size: .
J: TRBJ2-3
D: TRBD2
DNA: TGTGCCAGCAGGCCTAGCGGCTCTAGCACAGATACGCAGTATTTT
CDR3: CASRPSGSSTDTQYF

V: TRBV14
size: .
J: TRBJ2-7
D: .
DNA: TGTGCCAGCAGCCACGACAGTTCCCTCTACGAGCAGTACTTC
CDR3: CASSHDSSLYEQYF

V: TRBV2
size: .
J: TRBJ1-2
D: .
DNA: TGTGCCAGCAGTGAAGCTGGGCAGAACTATGGCTACACCTTC
CDR3: CASSEAGQNYGYTF

V: TRBV10-3
size: .
J: TRBJ1-2
D: .
DNA: TGTGCCATCAGCATCCAGGGCTATGGCTACACCTTC
CDR3: CAISIQGYGYTF

V: TRBV11-2
size: .
J: TRBJ2-1
D: .
DNA: TGTGCCAGCAGCTTAAGGGGTACCGCAATCCCGCAGTTCTTC
CDR3: CASSLRGTAIPQFF

V: TRBV11-3
size: .
J: TRBJ1-1
D: .
DNA: TGTGCCAGCAGCTTGGGATCAGGGATGAACACTGAAGCTTTCTTT
CDR3: CASSLGSGMNTEAFF

V: TRBV6-5
size: .
J: TRBJ1-5
D: TRBD1
DNA: TGTGCCAGCAGTCCGGGACAGTCCAATCAGCCCCAGCATTTT
CDR3: CASSPGQSNQPQHF

V: TRBV27
size: .
J: TRBJ1-2
D: TRBD1
DNA: TGTGCCAGCCGTGGCAGGGGGCAAAGTGGCTACACCTTC
CDR3: CASRGRGQSGYTF

V: TRBV7-9
size: .
J: TRBJ2-1
D: TRBD1
DNA: TGTGCCAGCAGCTTAGGACAGGGTACCTACAATGAGCAGTTCTTC
CDR3: CASSLGQGTYNEQFF

V: TRBV6-4
size: .
J: TRBJ1-2
D: .
DNA: TGTGCCAGCAGTGATTATCGTGGCTACACCTTC
CDR3: CASSDYRGYTF

V: TRBV9
size: .
J: TRBJ2-1
D: .
DNA: TGTGCCAGCAGCGGGGCTGTTAGCAATGAGCAGTTCTTC
CDR3: CASSGAVSNEQFF

V: TRBV2
size: .
J: TRBJ1-2
D: .
DNA: TGTGCCAGCAGTGAACGACAGCCACCCGGGGGCTATGGCTACACCTTC
CDR3: CASSERQPPGGYGYTF

V: TRBV29-1
size: .
J: TRBJ2-7
D: TRBD2
DNA: TGCAGCGTTGTCCCCGGGACTAGCGGGTTTAGCCACGAGCAGTACTTC
CDR3: CSVVPGTSGFSHEQYF

V: TRBV5-1
size: .
J: TRBJ2-3
D: TRBD2
DNA: TGCGCCAGCAGCCTACGAGGAGCGGGGAGCACAGATACGCAGTATTTT
CDR3: CASSLRGAGSTDTQYF

V: TRBV7-9
size: .
J: TRBJ1-3
D: .
DNA: TGTGCCAGCAGCTTAGAGTTTAGATTCTCTGGAAACACCATATATTTT
CDR3: CASSLEFRFSGNTIYF

V: TRBV6-1
size: few
J: TRBJ2-7
D: .
DNA: TGTGCCAGCAGTGAAGAGGGGGTCGCCTCCTACGAGCAGTACTTC
CDR3: CASSEEGVASYEQYF